The subject of this entry is one TCR beta chain. A few counts support this clone. Its antigen has not been determined. No much larger clone exists at a distance of one base, and base qualities are not known. This entry is derived from a study of cytomegalovirus exposure and HLA in healthy donors listed by TCRdb under 2017. Regarding the complete study: In an earlier analysis of roughly 500 of the donors, less than 350 Gb of sequence data and some 100 million unique TCR beta sequences from roughly 200 million T cells were reported. Rather than using new phenotypic data, the later analysis identified candidate immune exposures from TCR beta sequences and from how often those sequences occurred across donors. Because of strong linkage in the cohort, five DR-DQ haplotypes were treated as single units for association and clustering. An earlier analysis of several hundred of the donors applied high-throughput TCR beta sequencing to assess whether each TCR beta V gene segment acted as functional or pseudogenic. Alongside the repertoire data, information on donor age, sex, ethnicity and CMV serostatus was compiled. Typing coverage differed by locus: A, B, C, DRB1 and DQB1 were typed in about 620-640 donors, DQA1 in roughly 500, DPA1 in 600 to 610, and DPB1 in roughly 450. Every discovery cohort repertoire had been produced on one sequencing platform. Class I and class II HLA loci were covered by the typing at four-digit resolution. Along with the approximately 650-subject first cohort, a separate validation cohort of over 90 different subjects was used. Across 398 genotyped donors of the cohort, an average of about 240,000 unique TCR beta nucleotide sequences per donor were sequenced, and roughly a sixth of those sequences were non-productive. To predict cytomegalovirus infection status, the study combined high-throughput TCR immunosequencing, statistical association of individual TCRs with disease status, and machine learning. Of the 300 to 500 genotyped donors, roughly 76% were placed in the genetic ancestry cluster associated with self-reported Caucasian donors. In a later analysis, previously published TCR beta repertoires from fewer than 750 donors were re-analyzed and high-resolution HLA genotyping was added so that TCR occurrence patterns could be studied. The aim of the study was to test whether cataloging public T cell receptors could identify signatures of past pathogen exposure. An early release that covered some 630 HLA-typed donors contained approximately 300 gigabases of sequencing data and around 80 million unique TCR sequences. A later genetic analysis took genome-wide SNP genotypes for about 55% of the 666 donors and used that subset as a discovery cohort. Using immunosequencing, the study profiled T cell repertoires from approximately 700 subjects and related those repertoires to cytomegalovirus serostatus. Study-level results and caveats: A group of highly shared sequence variants was considered likely to be a technical artifact of the sequencing pipeline. The presence/absence analyses assumed that sequencing depth was roughly uniform across donors, and that assumption may not be true. Linkage disequilibrium might explain the correlated functional status among segregating V segments, but an unknown experimental factor could not be ruled out. According to a later analysis, most CMV-associated TCR beta chains appeared to be HLA-restricted, and the HLA associations seemed to be driven largely by CMV exposure. According to a later genetic analysis, donors in an Asian-associated ancestry cluster had fewer N-insertions in productive TCRs than the roughly 700-donor mean. Because HLA typing was missing for some donors at each locus, association tests included only the typed subset. When HLA alleles, especially DR and DQ, strongly co-occurred, attributing TCR associations to individual alleles was difficult. Immune exposure information for the cohort was limited to CMV serostatus. Specific HLA alleles were associated with 16,951 TCR beta sequences at a false discovery rate of 0.05 in a later analysis. It was suggested by the authors that the approach could potentially be generalized to other disease states and immunological phenotypes. In a later genetic analysis, a missense DCLRE1C variant was associated with V-gene and J-gene trimming of TCR beta chains, and the association was replicated in an independent cohort. According to a later analysis, TCR association rates differed among HLA loci, with DRB1 alleles showing the most associated TCRs and HLA-C alleles showing the fewest. In a later analysis, several top co-occurrence clusters were reported to appear linked to parvovirus B19, influenza, CMV and Epstein-Barr virus. Some IMGT-functional V segments, including TRBV6-2 and TRBV6-3, could not be distinguished by the 87-base-pair reads and were therefore excluded. Three of the identified cytomegalovirus-associated TCR beta chains were confirmed in vitro to be specific for cytomegalovirus antigens. While some public TCRs were present in many individuals, most TCR sequences turned up only very rarely across donors. A further reported finding was that TCR beta sequences accurately predicted the HLA-A and HLA-B alleles for most subjects in the first cohort. In a later analysis, HLA-associated TCR beta chains showed more clonal expansion and lower generation probabilities than non-associated chains that were equally common. Broadly in line with IMGT annotations, most TCR beta V segments showed up in productive rearrangements about 87% or about 30% of the time in an earlier analysis of several hundred of the donors. Because counts were too low, roughly 16 rarely observed V segments, including chromosome 9 orphons, were excluded from the earlier analysis of a few hundred of the donors. A total of about 180 TCR beta chains were listed by the study as associated with cytomegalovirus. This cohort had only TCR beta chains sequenced, and the lack of alpha or paired-chain data limited which features could be detected. The classifier was reported to diagnose cytomegalovirus status with high specificity and sensitivity in both the original and validation cohorts.

The V end gives up 1 base and the J end 8 bases, leaving 1 base in the junction not matched to a gene. Taken from cysteine to phenylalanine, the CDR3 has 14 residues. This entry keeps only the CDR3 DNA: 42 bases, framed from base 1. The germline V gene (reference sequence) provides CDR1 SGHNT and CDR2 YYREEE. The cohort consisted of 666 healthy bone marrow donors. At the time of sampling, every cohort member was nominally healthy, though immune exposures that went unrecorded were likely present. The donor tested CMV seronegative and was one of the 352 seronegative cohort members. A peripheral blood sample was provided by each donor, and peripheral blood mononuclear cells were used for TCR beta sequencing. Genomic DNA extraction from the blood cell samples was performed with the Qiagen DNeasy Blood Extraction Kit. The receptor library was made with the immunoSEQ multiplex PCR assay. For the multiplex PCR, a mixture combining 60 forward primers for TCR Vbeta segments and 13 reverse primers for TCR Jbeta segments was used. The CDR3 region of rearranged TCR beta genes was amplified from genomic DNA with a multiplex PCR assay. On the Illumina HiSeq System, the amplified TCR beta libraries were sequenced as 87-base-pair reads. In the source study's methods: A later analysis tallied some 79 million unique TCR beta chains across the 666 repertoires, and approximately 11 million of those chains were shared by two or more donors. Raw reads were error-corrected and collapsed into unique sequences by a nearest-neighbor algorithm in which closely related sequences were merged to remove PCR and sequencing errors. Alignment of CDR3 sequences to IMGT reference sequences was used to assign V, D and J gene segments. For a sequence to be retained, a match of at least six nucleotides was required to both a V gene segment and a J gene segment. Rearrangements were classified as productive when the CDR3 lacked stop codons and remained in frame with V and J, and all other rearrangements were classified as non-productive. CDR3 was defined according to IMGT convention as the region running from the second conserved V-encoded cysteine to the conserved J-encoded phenylalanine. Sequences without an unambiguous match to a single V gene segment were excluded from the earlier analysis of several hundred of the donors. An earlier analysis of a few hundred of the donors called V segments functional above 56.7% productive rearrangements and segregating when the between-donor standard deviation exceeded 5%. A statistical classification framework was built to diagnose cytomegalovirus status from the catalog of TCR beta chain sequences. V and J gene assignment, in a later analysis, came from comparing TCR nucleotide sequences with IMGT/GENE-DB human TR gene sequences. A later analysis assigned CDR3 sequences and most-parsimonious VDJ recombination scenarios with the TCRdist pipeline. In a later analysis, every TCR beta chain was defined by the combination of its CDR3 amino acid sequence and its V-gene family, and reads without a unique V-gene family were dropped. To address suspected cross-contamination and a sequencing artifact, a later analysis removed roughly 580 highly shared, low-generation-probability nucleotide sequences. In a later analysis, a clonal expansion index for each public chain was calculated from normalized within-repertoire ranks of inferred template counts. In a later analysis, generation probabilities were computed using a VDJ recombination model fitted to out-of-frame rearrangements, and the results were checked against IGoR. Hypergeometric tests were used in a later analysis to score TCR-TCR, TCR-HLA and TCR-CMV co-occurrence, with a repertoire-size bias correction applied to the TCR pairs. In a later analysis, false discovery rates were estimated by permuting HLA or CMV assignments 20 times. In a later analysis, co-occurring TCRs were grouped with DBSCAN, and TCRdist sequence similarity was added when clustering was performed within HLA-allele-positive subsets. For co-occurrence clustering, repertoires with fewer than 30,000 or more than 120,000 public chains were excluded, along with five repertoires with anomalous nucleotide sharing. TCRdb re-hosts the immuneACCESS table, in-frame sequences only. Its copies lack some clones; in the studies checked, an unresolved V gene accounts for under half of them, and the cause for the rest is not known. V and J calls and clone size come straight from that table; D and trimming were deduced from the DNA. The sample table lists approximately 120,000 clones, around 80% of them with a count of one. The top ten clonotypes cover 1.1% of the sample.

This receptor was obtained from a woman between 25 and 40 years old in good health and CMV-seronegative. The rearrangement combines TRBV5-4 with TRBJ2-1; TRBD2 lines up with 12 middle nucleotides. Sequencing input: PBMCs. For the CDR3, the sequence is CASSLTSGRYEQFF. The DNA sequence is TGTGCCAGCAGCTTGACTAGCGGGAGGTATGAGCAGTTCTTC.